Below are 18 T cell receptor beta chains sequenced from a single sample in a study of cytotoxic CD8 clonotypes in ibrutinib-treated CLL. This table comes from immunoSEQ multiplex PCR, and its TCRdb copy is limited to in-frame clones, with some not included. The sample includes some 200,000 clones, around 70% seen only once; the top ten take roughly 5.8%. The input for sequencing was PBMCs, taken after 12 months of ibrutinib treatment. The receptor set was obtained from a human donor with chronic lymphocytic leukemia.

The chain is built from TRBV30 and TRBJ1-5; the D gene is possibly TRBD1 (5 bases). The germline V and J ends were trimmed by 8 bases and 6 bases, with 17 bases remaining between them. CDR1 is GTSNPN, CDR2 SVGIG, per germline (reference sequence). The CDR3 is 13 amino acids. CDR3 residues: CALGTGGSQPQHF. The CDR3 nucleotides are TGTGCCCTCGGGACCGGAGGGAGTCAGCCCCAGCATTTT.

This chain uses TRBV6-6 with TRBJ2-7; 8 bases line up with TRBD2. The CDR3 is made up of 12 amino acids. The ends lost 8 bases at V and 1 base at J; junction bases unmatched: 1. Looked up from germline, CDR1 is MNHNY and CDR2 is SVGAGI (reference sequence). CDR3 DNA sequence: TGTGCCAGCCGGGGGGGATCCTACGAGCAGTACTTC. Amino acids: CASRGGSYEQYF.

The V gene is TRBV29-1, the J gene TRBJ2-1; TRBD2 matches 10 bases. Germline V gene lookup returns CDR1 SQVTM and CDR2 ANQGSEA. The CDR3 length is 13 residues. Losses at the gene ends were 8 bases for V and 6 bases for J; bases not matched to a gene: 7. CDR3 residues: CSPIAGGPNEQFF. CDR3 sequence (DNA): TGCAGCCCGATAGCGGGGGGTCCCAATGAGCAGTTCTTC.

The chain joins TRBV14 to TRBJ2-1; tentative D call: TRBD2 (5 bases). The germline V and J ends were trimmed by 4 bases and 3 bases, with 16 bases remaining between them. The CDR3 consists of 16 residues. Germline V gene lookup returns CDR1 SGHDN and CDR2 FVKESK. CDR3 DNA sequence: TGTGCCAGCAGCCTTATTTGGTGGGAGTACTACAATGAGCAGTTCTTC. Protein product: CASSLIWWEYYNEQFF.

The chain carries TRBV15 and TRBJ2-3, with TRBD2 identical over 7 bases. The CDR3 loop spans 17 amino acids. Germline CDR1 and CDR2: LNHNV and YYDKDF (reference sequence). V was pared by 3 bases and J by 5 bases, with 14 bases of the junction left unmatched. CDR3 nucleotide sequence: TGTGCCACCAGCAGGCCCGGGAAAAGCGGGAATAGAGATACGCAGTATTTT. Translation gives CATSRPGKSGNRDTQYF. The full variable domain, with the rest looked up from reference TRBV15 and TRBJ2-3, is DAMVIQNPRYQVTQFGKPVTLSCSQTLNHNVMYWYQQKSSQAPKLLFHYYDKDFNNEADTPDNFQSRRPNTSFCFLDIRSPGLGDTAMYLCATSRPGKSGNRDTQYFGPGTRLTVL.

The genes are TRBV30 and TRBJ1-1, with D unresolved. Trimming removed 6 bases from V and 2 bases from J, with 7 bases in between. Germline values: CDR1 GTSNPN, CDR2 SVGIG (reference sequence). The CDR3 contains 11 residues. CDR3 coding DNA: TGTGCCTGCCCGGGAAACACTGAAGCTTTCTTT. Protein: CACPGNTEAFF.

This chain uses TRBV28 with TRBJ2-7; 11 bases fit TRBD1. Trimming at V came to 6 bases and at J to 5 bases, leaving 6 bases not matched to a gene. Germline values: CDR1 MDHEN, CDR2 SYDVKM. The CDR3 has 14 amino acids. The CDR3 protein is CASRKDRGPDEQYF. The CDR3 DNA is TGTGCCAGCAGGAAGGACAGGGGGCCTGACGAGCAGTACTTC.

This sequence joins TRBV15 and TRBJ2-1; TRBD2 agrees at 11 bases. Losses at the gene ends were 0 bases for V and 0 bases for J; bases not matched to a gene: 4. The CDR3 has 18 residues. Germline CDR1 is LNHNV and CDR2 is YYDKDF (reference sequence). In DNA, the CDR3 is TGTGCCACCAGCAGAGAGGGACTAGCGGCCCCCTCCTACAATGAGCAGTTCTTC. Amino acid sequence: CATSREGLAAPSYNEQFF.

V gene TRBV5-1 combines with J gene TRBJ2-7; 12 bases are shared with TRBD1. There are 14 residues in the CDR3. Germline V CDR1 and CDR2: SGHRS, YFSETQ. The ends lost 5 bases at V and 7 bases at J; junction bases unmatched: 7. The CDR3 loop is CASSSGQGAREQYF. CDR3 sequence (DNA): TGCGCCAGCAGTTCGGGACAGGGGGCGCGGGAGCAGTACTTC.

The chain employs TRBV19 and TRBJ1-1; 7 bases agree with TRBD1. The length of the CDR3 is 13 residues. Germline V lookup: CDR1 LNHDA, CDR2 SQIVND (reference sequence). V lost 7 bases, J lost 0 bases, and 2 bases stayed unmatched. The CDR3 is CASTTGVNTEAFF. The CDR3 DNA follows: TGTGCCAGTACTACAGGGGTGAACACTGAAGCTTTCTTT.

The rearrangement joins TRBV9 to TRBJ2-3, with no clear D. V was clipped by 1 base and J by 0 bases, with 6 bases between them. The CDR3 has 14 residues. CDR1 SGDLS and CDR2 YYNGEE come from the germline V gene. The chain's CDR3 is CASSVSSSTDTQYF. The DNA of the CDR3 is TGTGCCAGCAGCGTATCGTCTAGCACAGATACGCAGTATTTT.

This sequence joins TRBV28 and TRBJ1-1; D is unclear. Germline V gene lookup returns CDR1 MDHEN and CDR2 SYDVKM. The CDR3 has 12 residues. Trimming pared 6 bases from V and 1 base from J, leaving 6 bases between. CDR3 region: CASRITNTEAFF. CDR3 in DNA: TGTGCCAGCAGGATTACGAACACTGAAGCTTTCTTT.

This clone occurred many times. The CDR3 sequence: CASSPQGREEPQHF. The CDR3 DNA sequence: TGTGCCAGCAGCCCCCAGGGCCGGGAGGAGCCCCAGCATTTT. The gene calls are TRBV21-1 and TRBJ1-5. TRBV21-1 is tagged as a pseudogene. The CDR3 is 14 amino acids.

This clone was observed a few times. The rearrangement uses TRBV29-1 and TRBJ2-1, with 12 bases aligning to TRBD2. V shed 3 bases and J 6 bases; nucleotides not matched to a gene: 6. The V gene's germline CDR1 is SQVTM and CDR2 ANQGSEA. This CDR3 has 15 amino acids. The CDR3 here is CSVEPSSGGANEQFF. CDR3 bases: TGCAGCGTTGAGCCGTCTAGCGGGGGGGCCAATGAGCAGTTCTTC.

The gene calls are TRBV25-1 and TRBJ2-2; D tentatively reads TRBD1 or TRBD2 (5 bases each). CDR3 length equals 16 residues. V shed 6 bases and J shed 6 bases, with 20 bases lying between them. Germline CDR1 is MGHDK and CDR2 is SYGVNS. CDR3 loop: CASRAFGTRGPGELFF. The CDR3 DNA sequence: TGTGCCAGCAGGGCCTTCGGGACCAGAGGTCCCGGGGAGCTGTTTTTT. Variable domain in full (rest from reference TRBV25-1 and TRBJ2-2): EADIYQTPRYLVIGTGKKITLECSQTMGHDKMYWYQQDPGMELHLIHYSYGVNSTEKGDLSSESTVSRIRTEHFPLTLESARPSHTSQYLCASRAFGTRGPGELFFGEGSRLTVL.

This clone was picked up one time. This chain connects TRBV5-1 to TRBJ1-1, with 7 bases that match TRBD1. Germline values: CDR1 SGHRS, CDR2 YFSETQ. The CDR3 length is 14 residues. Trimming removed 4 bases from V and 8 bases from J; junction bases left unmatched: 11. The DNA for the CDR3 is TGCGCCAGCAGCCTTAACCAAGGGGGCCCGGAAGCTTTCTTT. As protein: CASSLNQGGPEAFF.

The V call is TRBV7-8, the J call TRBJ2-1; 11 bases are a match to TRBD2. V lost 2 bases to trimming and J lost 7 bases; unmatched junction nucleotides: 13. From germline, CDR1 is SGHVS and CDR2 FQNEAQ. The CDR3 contains 18 residues. The CDR3 nucleotides are TGTGCCAGCAGCTTACCCCGAAGACTAGCGGGGTCACGGAATGAGCAGTTCTTC. Protein product: CASSLPRRLAGSRNEQFF.

This clone appeared a single time. V gene TRBV10-3 combines with J gene TRBJ2-7; D ambiguous. The CDR3 consists of 13 residues. CDR1 is ENHRY and CDR2 is SYGVKD in the germline V gene. V was cut by 0 bases and J by 9 bases, with 12 bases left in between. The CDR3 nucleotides read TGTGCCATCAGTGAGTCGACACACGTCGGGCAGTACTTC. It is translated as CAISESTHVGQYF.